This TCR beta chain was recorded in a study of blood T cell repertoires in COVID-19. Study overall: Acute and convalescent COVID-19 specimens originated in the United States, Italy and Spain. The analysed material was cDNA or gDNA that came from T cells, B-cell-depleted T cells, or PBMCs.

In the authors' workflow: Estimated nucleated cell counts came from reference gene primer amplification. Profiling relied on immunoSEQ multiplex PCR, and the TCRdb table lists in-frame clones only, not all of them. V, J and clone size are taken as reported in that table, and D and trimming were inferred from the DNA itself. Among about 210,000 clones listed, about four fifths were seen once. Per the germline V gene, CDR1 is SQVTM and CDR2 is ANQGSEA. The CDR3 covers 12 residues. The J segment lost 7 bases and the V segment lost 6 bases, leaving 8 bases of the junction unmatched. The TCR sequence derives from a woman aged 50 to 60 with active or convalescent COVID-19. Material for sequencing was peripheral blood. This sequence joins TRBV29-1 and TRBJ2-5; 7 positions agree with TRBD1. The CDR3 DNA sequence: TGCAGCGTGGGACAGTCGGAGGCGACCCAGTACTTC. As protein: CSVGQSEATQYF.